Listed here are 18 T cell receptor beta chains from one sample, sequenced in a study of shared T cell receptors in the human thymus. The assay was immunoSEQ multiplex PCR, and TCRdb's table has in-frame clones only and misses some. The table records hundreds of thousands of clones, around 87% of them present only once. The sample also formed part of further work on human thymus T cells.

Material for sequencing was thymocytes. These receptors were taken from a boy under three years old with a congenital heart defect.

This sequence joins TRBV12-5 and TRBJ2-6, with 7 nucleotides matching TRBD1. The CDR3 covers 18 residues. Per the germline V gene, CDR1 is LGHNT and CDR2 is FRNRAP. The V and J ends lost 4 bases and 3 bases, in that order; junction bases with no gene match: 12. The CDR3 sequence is CASGSTHRGIGGANVLTF. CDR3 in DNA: TGTGCTAGTGGTTCGACCCACAGGGGCATTGGTGGGGCCAACGTCCTGACTTTC.

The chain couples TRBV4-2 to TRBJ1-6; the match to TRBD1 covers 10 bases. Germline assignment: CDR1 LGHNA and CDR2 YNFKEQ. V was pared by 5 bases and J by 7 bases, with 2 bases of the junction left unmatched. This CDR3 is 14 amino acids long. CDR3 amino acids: CASSLGQGNSPLHF. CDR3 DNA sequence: TGTGCCAGCAGCTTGGGACAGGGGAATTCACCCCTCCACTTT.

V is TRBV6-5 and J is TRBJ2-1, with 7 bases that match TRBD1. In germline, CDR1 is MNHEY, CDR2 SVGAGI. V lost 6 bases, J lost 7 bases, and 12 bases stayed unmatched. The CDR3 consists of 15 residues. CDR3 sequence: CASSRLRGRTNEQFF. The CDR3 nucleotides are TGTGCCAGCAGCCGACTTAGGGGGCGGACTAATGAGCAGTTCTTC.

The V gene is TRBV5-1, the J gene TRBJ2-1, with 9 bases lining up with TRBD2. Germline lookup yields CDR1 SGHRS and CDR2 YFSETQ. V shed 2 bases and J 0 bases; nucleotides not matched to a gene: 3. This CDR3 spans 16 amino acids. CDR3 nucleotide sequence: TGCGCCAGCAGCTTAGCGGGAGGTGGCTCCTACAATGAGCAGTTCTTC. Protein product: CASSLAGGGSYNEQFF. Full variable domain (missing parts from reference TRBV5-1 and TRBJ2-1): KAGVTQTPRYLIKTRGQQVTLSCSPISGHRSVSWYQQTPGQGLQFLFEYFSETQRNKGNFPGRFSGRQFSNSRSEMNVSTLELGDSALYLCASSLAGGGSYNEQFFGPGTRLTVL.

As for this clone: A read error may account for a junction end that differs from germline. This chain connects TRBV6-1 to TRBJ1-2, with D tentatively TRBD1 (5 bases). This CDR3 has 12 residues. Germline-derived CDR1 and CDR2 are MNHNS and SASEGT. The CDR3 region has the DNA TGTGCCAGCAGTTGGCGACAGCCACCCCTTGCCTTC. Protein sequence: CASSWRQPPLAF.

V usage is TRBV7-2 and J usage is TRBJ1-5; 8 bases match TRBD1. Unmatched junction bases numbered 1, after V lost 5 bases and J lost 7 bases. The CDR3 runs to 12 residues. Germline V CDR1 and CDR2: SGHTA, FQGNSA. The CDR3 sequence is CASSNRGQPQHF. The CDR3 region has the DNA TGTGCCAGCAGCAACAGGGGGCAGCCCCAGCATTTT.

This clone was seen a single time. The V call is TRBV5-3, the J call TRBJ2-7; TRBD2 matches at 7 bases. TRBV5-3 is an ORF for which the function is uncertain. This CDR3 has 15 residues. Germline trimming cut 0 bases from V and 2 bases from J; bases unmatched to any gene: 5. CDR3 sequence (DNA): TGTGCCAGAAGCTTGGAGGCGGGAGCAGCCTACGAGCAGTACTTC. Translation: CARSLEAGAAYEQYF.

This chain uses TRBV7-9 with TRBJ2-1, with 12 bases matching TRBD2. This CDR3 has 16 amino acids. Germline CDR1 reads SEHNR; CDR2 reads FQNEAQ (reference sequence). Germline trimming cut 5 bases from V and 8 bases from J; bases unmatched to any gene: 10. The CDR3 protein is CASSPQLAGGPHEQFF. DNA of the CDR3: TGTGCCAGCAGCCCTCAGCTAGCGGGAGGGCCCCATGAGCAGTTCTTC. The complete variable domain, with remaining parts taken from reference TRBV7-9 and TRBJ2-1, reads DTGVSQNPRHKITKRGQNVTFRCDPISEHNRLYWYRQTLGQGPEFLTYFQNEAQLEKSRLLSDRFSAERPKGSFSTLEIQRTEQGDSAMYLCASSPQLAGGPHEQFFGPGTRLTVL.

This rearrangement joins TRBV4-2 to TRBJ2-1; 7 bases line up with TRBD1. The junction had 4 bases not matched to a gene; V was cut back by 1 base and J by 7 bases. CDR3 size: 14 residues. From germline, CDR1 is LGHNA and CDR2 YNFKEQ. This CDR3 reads CASSQGQGTNEQFF. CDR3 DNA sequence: TGTGCCAGCAGCCAAGGACAGGGCACGAATGAGCAGTTCTTC.

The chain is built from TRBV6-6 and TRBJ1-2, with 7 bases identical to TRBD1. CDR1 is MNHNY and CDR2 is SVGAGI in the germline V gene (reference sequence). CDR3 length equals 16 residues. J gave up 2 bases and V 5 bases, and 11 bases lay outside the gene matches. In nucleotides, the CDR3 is TGTGCCAGCAGTGCCCATGGGACAGCCGAAAACTATGGCTACACCTTC. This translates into CASSAHGTAENYGYTF.

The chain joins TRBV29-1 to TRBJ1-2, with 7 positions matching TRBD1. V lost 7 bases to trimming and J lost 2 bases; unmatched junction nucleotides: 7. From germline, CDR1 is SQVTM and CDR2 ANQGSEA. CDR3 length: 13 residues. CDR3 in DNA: TGCAGCGCGACGGACAGGAGGAACTATGGCTACACCTTC. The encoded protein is CSATDRRNYGYTF.

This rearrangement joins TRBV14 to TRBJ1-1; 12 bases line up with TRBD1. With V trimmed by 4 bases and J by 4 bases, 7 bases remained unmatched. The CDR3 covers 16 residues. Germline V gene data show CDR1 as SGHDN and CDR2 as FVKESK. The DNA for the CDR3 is TGTGCCAGCAGCCGGGACAGGGGGCGCATATCCACTGAAGCTTTCTTT. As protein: CASSRDRGRISTEAFF. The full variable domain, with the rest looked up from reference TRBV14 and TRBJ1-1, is EAGVTQFPSHSVIEKGQTVTLRCDPISGHDNLYWYRRVMGKEIKFLLHFVKESKQDESGMPNNRFLAERTGGTYSTLKVQPAELEDSGVYFCASSRDRGRISTEAFFGQGTRLTVV.

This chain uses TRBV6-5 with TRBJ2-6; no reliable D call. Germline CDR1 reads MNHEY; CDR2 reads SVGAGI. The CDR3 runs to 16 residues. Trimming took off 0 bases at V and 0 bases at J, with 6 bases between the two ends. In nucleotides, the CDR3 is TGTGCCAGCAGTTACTCGACTCGCTCTGGGGCCAACGTCCTGACTTTC. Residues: CASSYSTRSGANVLTF.

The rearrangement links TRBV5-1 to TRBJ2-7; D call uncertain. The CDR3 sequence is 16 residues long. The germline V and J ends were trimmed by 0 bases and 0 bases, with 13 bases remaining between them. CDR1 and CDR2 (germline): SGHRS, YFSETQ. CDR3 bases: TGCGCCAGCAGCTTGGAGTCAGGCCGACACTCCTACGAGCAGTACTTC. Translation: CASSLESGRHSYEQYF.

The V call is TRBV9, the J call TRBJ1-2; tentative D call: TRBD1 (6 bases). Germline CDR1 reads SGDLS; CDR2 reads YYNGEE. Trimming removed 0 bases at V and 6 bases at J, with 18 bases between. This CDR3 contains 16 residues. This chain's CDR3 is CASSVEVADRNHGYTF. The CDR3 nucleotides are TGTGCCAGCAGCGTAGAGGTTGCGGACAGAAACCATGGCTACACCTTC. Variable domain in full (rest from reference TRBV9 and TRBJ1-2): DSGVTQTPKHLITATGQRVTLRCSPRSGDLSVYWYQQSLDQGLQFLIQYYNGEERAKGNILERFSAQQFPDLHSELNLSSLELGDSALYFCASSVEVADRNHGYTFGSGTRLTVV.

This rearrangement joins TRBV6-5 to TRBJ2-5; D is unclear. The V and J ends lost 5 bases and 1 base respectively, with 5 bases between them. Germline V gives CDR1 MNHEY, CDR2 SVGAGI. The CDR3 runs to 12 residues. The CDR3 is CASSGPQETQYF. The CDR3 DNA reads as TGTGCCAGCAGTGGGCCCCAAGAGACCCAGTACTTC.

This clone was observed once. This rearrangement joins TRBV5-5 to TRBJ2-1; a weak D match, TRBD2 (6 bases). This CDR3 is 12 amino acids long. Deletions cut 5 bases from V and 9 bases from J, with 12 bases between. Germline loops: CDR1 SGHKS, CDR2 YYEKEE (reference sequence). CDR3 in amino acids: CASSYEGGEQFF. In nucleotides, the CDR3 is TGTGCCAGCAGTTACGAGGGAGGTGAGCAGTTCTTC.

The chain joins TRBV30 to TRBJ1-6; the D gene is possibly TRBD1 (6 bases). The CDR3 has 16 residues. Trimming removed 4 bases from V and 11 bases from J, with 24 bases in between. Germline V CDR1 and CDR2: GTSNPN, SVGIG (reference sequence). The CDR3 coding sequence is TGTGCCTGGACCTCACCGACAGGCGCGGCTGGGCCACCCCTCCACTTT. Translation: CAWTSPTGAAGPPLHF.